This TCR beta chain derives from a study of cytomegalovirus exposure and HLA in healthy donors. Whole-study results and caveats: According to a later analysis, donors in an Asian-associated ancestry cluster reportedly had fewer N-insertions than the approximately 670-donor mean. Reports state that TCR beta sequences accurately predicted most subjects' HLA-A and HLA-B alleles. Researchers counted approximately 160 TCR beta chains as cytomegalovirus-associated. In a later analysis, TCR beta V- and J-gene trimming showed a link to a missense DCLRE1C variant.

PCR primers comprised 60 Vbeta and 13 Jbeta primers. Clones were read by immunoSEQ multiplex PCR, and TCRdb kept only the in-frame ones, dropping some. The sample gives over 95,000 clones, roughly 80% of which show up once; roughly 7.7% is in the top ten. CDR3 size: 16 residues. J was trimmed by 2 bases and V by 5 bases; bases with no gene match: 4. CDR1 and CDR2 (germline): SGHTA, FQGNSA. With regard to this clone: Its antigen is unknown.

What was sequenced was PBMCs. The gene calls are TRBV7-2 and TRBJ2-5; TRBD2 matches at 14 bases. This TCR derives from a female donor in good health and CMV-seronegative. The CDR3 sequence: CASSIGTSGGQETQYF. The CDR3 coding sequence is TGTGCCAGCAGCATTGGGACTAGCGGGGGTCAAGAGACCCAGTACTTC.